This entry is about one T cell receptor (beta chain). The antigen remains undetermined. V shed 7 bases and J shed 9 bases, with 13 bases lying between them. CDR1 is MNHNS, CDR2 SASEGT, per germline. The CDR3 contains 13 residues. Libraries of TCR beta came from iRepertoire HTBI primers plus Arm-PCR of CDR3 regions. TCRdb fed the multiplex PCR reads into MiXCR, producing one record per CDR3 protein. The sample has 550,000 to 650,000 distinct CDR3 sequences, 16% seen once. The data are from a study of regulatory T cells in long-lasting Graves disease. About the research overall: Newly diagnosed Graves' patients had under 3 months of antithyroid drugs.

Study observations and caveats: In persistent patients, shared public clonotypes (around 2,500) outnumbered those in new patients (roughly 1,000).

The time point here: newly diagnosed GD, antithyroid drugs for less than 3 months. Construction of the TCR library relied on RNA isolated from PBMCs. These data were likewise used in another study, on T cells in Graves' hyperthyroidism and ophthalmopathy. That investigation notes: Stable hyperthyroidism was told apart from ophthalmopathy by a model built on 13 V-J features.

This rearrangement joins TRBV6-1 to TRBJ1-6; D possibly corresponds to TRBD1 (6 bases). The TCR sequence derives from a man between 18 and 29 years old with Graves disease. The input for sequencing was peripheral blood mononuclear cells (PBMCs), taken at new diagnosis, from a patient treated with antithyroid drugs. In nucleotides, the CDR3 is TGTGCCAGCAAGGACAGCTGGGGTTCACCCCTCCACTTT. This codes for CASKDSWGSPLHF.